The sequence of this T cell receptor (beta chain) was determined in a study of identical twins (dated by TCRdb to 2016 to 2018). Broadly, across the study: To test whether fetal clonotypes persist, the study used deep sequencing on TCR alpha and beta repertoires from monozygotic twins, unrelated adults of various ages, and cord blood. To rule out contamination, the twin experiments were replicated at different times with different library preparation protocols.

What the authors observed across the whole study: Compared with coincidental sharing between unrelated individuals, out-of-frame TCR alpha sequences shared between twins had an excess of sequences with low generation probability. Abundant cord blood beta clonotypes had fewer insertions, young adult naive repertoires showed a similar but weaker trend, and memory repertoires showed no such trend. Because the same donors could not be followed over many years, the conclusions depended on cross-sectional statistical analysis. A weaker excess of twin sharing was found in beta out-of-frame sequences because the signal-to-noise ratio was lowered by fewer shared sequences. In monozygotic twins, out-of-frame TCR alpha sharing was systematically underestimated by recombination models, although the models agreed with sharing between unrelated individuals. Zero-insertion analyses could be partly confounded by invariant T cells such as MAIT and iNKT, though diverse VJ usage argued against such confounding for most clonotypes.

A few counts support this clonotype. Its antigen is still unknown. Base quality data are lacking; no much larger clone is found one base away. The CDR3 contains 15 residues, cysteine and phenylalanine counted. The entry retains the CDR3 DNA only, 45 bases that are in frame from base 1. The germline V gene encodes CDR1 DFQATT and CDR2 SNEGSKA (reference sequence). The germline V and J ends show losses of 3 bases and 3 bases respectively, and no gene match explains 8 bases of the junction. Every donor in the study was a healthy Caucasian. The twin cohort comprised three pairs of female monozygotic twins, all aged roughly 18 to 30 years. Positive isolation kits from Invitrogen were used to isolate the CD4+ and CD8+ T cell populations. The library was made by 5' RACE. The sequencer was an Illumina HiSeq 2000. Template switching introduced a universal primer binding site; the final cDNA contained a unique molecular identifier, enabling accurate counting of TCR cDNA molecules. Specific primers in the conserved constant-segment region were used to synthesize first-strand cDNA for TCR alpha and beta chains. To control for contamination, each cDNA library was double barcoded with a SMART-Mk sample barcode plus Illumina barcodes. TruSeq adapter sequences, together with Illumina sample barcodes, were added in two successive PCR steps. The Illumina HiSeq platform was used with custom primers to sequence TCR alpha and beta cDNA libraries. From the authors' description of their analysis: Unique molecular identifiers were extracted from raw reads with MiGEC, and CDR3 positions were determined with MiXCR. For each individual, recombination models were inferred using an EM algorithm with the repgenHMM and IGoR tools. Shared clonotype analysis was performed with the tcR package in R, normalizing sharing by the product of cloneset sizes. To study raw recombination without the effects of thymic and clonal selection, out-of-frame nonproductive sequences were analyzed. TCRdb reworked the public reads: Q25 trimming with fastp, MiXCR clone assembly, productive beta chains retained. CDR3 protein duplicates are merged, each entry listing the most common genes and DNA. It is TCRdb's table, rather than the study itself, that gives the V and J calls and clone size. The sample yields about 550,000 distinct CDR3 sequences; about a fifth were counted once. The top ten clonotypes cover around 0.5% of the sample.

This sample was also put to use in a study of yellow fever vaccine responses in identical twins. In that second paper, the authors write: According to the authors, the vaccine-induced T cell response in identical twins seemed to be partly convergent and partly specific to each individual. In identical twins, the study followed T cell clones that responded to the vaccine with precision.

The sequence was collected from a woman aged 18-29 years in good health. Sequencing input: CD4+ T cells sorted from blood. The chain employs TRBV20-1 and TRBJ1-1, and 9 bases in between align with TRBD1. The CDR3 has the sequence CSASDPRQGDTEAFF. The DNA sequence is TGCAGTGCTAGCGACCCCCGACAGGGGGACACTGAAGCTTTCTTT.